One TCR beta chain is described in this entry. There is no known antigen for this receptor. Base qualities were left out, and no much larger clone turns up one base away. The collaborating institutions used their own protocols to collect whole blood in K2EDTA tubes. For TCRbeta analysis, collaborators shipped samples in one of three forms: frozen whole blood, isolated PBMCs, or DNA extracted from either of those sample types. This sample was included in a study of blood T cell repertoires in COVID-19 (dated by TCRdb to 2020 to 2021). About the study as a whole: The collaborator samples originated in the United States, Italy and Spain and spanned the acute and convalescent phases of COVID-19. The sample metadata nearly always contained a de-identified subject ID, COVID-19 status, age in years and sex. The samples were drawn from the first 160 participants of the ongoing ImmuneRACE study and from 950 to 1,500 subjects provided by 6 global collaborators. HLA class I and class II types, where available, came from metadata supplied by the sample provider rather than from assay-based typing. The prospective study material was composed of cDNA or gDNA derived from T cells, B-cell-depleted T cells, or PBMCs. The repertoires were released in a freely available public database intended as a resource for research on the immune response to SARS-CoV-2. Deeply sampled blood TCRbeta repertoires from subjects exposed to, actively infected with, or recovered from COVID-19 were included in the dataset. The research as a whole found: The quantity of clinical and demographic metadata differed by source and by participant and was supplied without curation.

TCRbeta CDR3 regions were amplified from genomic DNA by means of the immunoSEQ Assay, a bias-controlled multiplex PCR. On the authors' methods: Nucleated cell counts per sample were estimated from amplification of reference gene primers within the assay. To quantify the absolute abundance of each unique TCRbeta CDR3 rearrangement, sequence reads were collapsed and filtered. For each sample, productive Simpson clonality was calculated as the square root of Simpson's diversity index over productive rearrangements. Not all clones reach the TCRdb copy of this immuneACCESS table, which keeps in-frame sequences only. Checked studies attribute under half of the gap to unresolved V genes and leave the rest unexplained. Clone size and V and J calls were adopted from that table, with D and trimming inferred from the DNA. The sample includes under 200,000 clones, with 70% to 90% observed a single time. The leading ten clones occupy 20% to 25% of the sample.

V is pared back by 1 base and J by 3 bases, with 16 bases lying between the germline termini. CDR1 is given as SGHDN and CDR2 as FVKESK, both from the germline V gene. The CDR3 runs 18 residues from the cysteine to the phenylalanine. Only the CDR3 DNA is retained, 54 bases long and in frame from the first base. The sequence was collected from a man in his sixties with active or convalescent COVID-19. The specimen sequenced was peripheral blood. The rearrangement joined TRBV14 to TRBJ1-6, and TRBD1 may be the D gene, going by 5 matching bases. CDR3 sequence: CASSQGKGPEIYNSPLHF. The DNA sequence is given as TGTGCCAGCAGCCAAGGGAAGGGGCCAGAGATCTATAATTCACCCCTCCACTTT. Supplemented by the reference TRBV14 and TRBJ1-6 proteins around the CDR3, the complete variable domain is EAGVTQFPSHSVIEKGQTVTLRCDPISGHDNLYWYRRVMGKEIKFLLHFVKESKQDESGMPNNRFLAERTGGTYSTLKVQPAELEDSGVYFCASSQGKGPEIYNSPLHFGNGTRLTVT.